The 13 T cell receptor beta chains below come from one sample, sequenced in a study of T cell responses to AZD1222 COVID-19 vaccine. This table comes from immunoSEQ multiplex PCR, and its TCRdb copy is limited to in-frame clones, with some not included. There are roughly 140,000 clones in the sample; over 75% occur only once, and under 4% lies in the top ten. The source was peripheral blood, collected 28 days after the second AZD1222 dose. The receptors were gathered from an adult who received the AZD1222 COVID-19 vaccine.

The chain employs TRBV20-1 and TRBJ2-3; 7 bases are shared with TRBD1. In germline, CDR1 is DFQATT, CDR2 SNEGSKA (reference sequence). CDR3 length: 16 amino acids. J was trimmed by 3 bases and V by 3 bases; bases with no gene match: 12. The CDR3 is CSASEGARLRTDTQYF. DNA for the CDR3: TGCAGTGCTAGTGAGGGGGCCAGATTGAGGACAGATACGCAGTATTTT.

The chain employs TRBV11-2 and TRBJ1-2; 7 positions agree with TRBD1. Germline V gene sequence: CDR1 SGHAT, CDR2 FQNNGV. The CDR3 sequence is 15 residues long. J lost 4 bases, V lost 5 bases, and 10 bases had no gene match. CDR3 in amino acids: CASSPGPGGSYGYTF. DNA for the CDR3: TGTGCCAGCAGCCCCGGCCCAGGGGGGAGCTATGGCTACACCTTC. The full variable domain, in which reference TRBV11-2 and TRBJ1-2 provide the parts outside the CDR3, is EAGVAQSPRYKIIEKRQSVAFWCNPISGHATLYWYQQILGQGPKLLIQFQNNGVVDDSQLPKDRFSAERLKGVDSTLKIQPAKLEDSAVYLCASSPGPGGSYGYTFGSGTRLTVV.

The rearrangement joins TRBV2 to TRBJ1-5, with D perhaps matching TRBD1 (6 bases). This CDR3 comprises 15 residues. Germline V gives CDR1 SNHLY, CDR2 FYNNEI. The germline V and J ends were trimmed by 6 bases and 0 bases, with 12 bases remaining between them. The CDR3 is CASREQGNSNQPQHF. For the CDR3, the DNA is TGTGCCAGCAGGGAACAGGGAAATAGCAATCAGCCCCAGCATTTT. The full variable domain, in which reference TRBV2 and TRBJ1-5 provide the parts outside the CDR3, is EPEVTQTPSHQVTQMGQEVILRCVPISNHLYFYWYRQILGQKVEFLVSFYNNEISEKSEIFDDQFSVERPDGSNFTLKIRSTKLEDSAMYFCASREQGNSNQPQHFGDGTRLSIL.

The chain uses TRBV11-2 and TRBJ1-1, with a tentative D call TRBD1 (6 bases). CDR3 length equals 15 residues. With 5 bases removed from V and 2 bases from J, the gap between germline ends came to 15 bases. The germline V gene has CDR1 SGHAT and CDR2 FQNNGV. The DNA for the CDR3 is TGTGCCAGCAGCCTCGGGGGCGTCCTAAACACTGAAGCTTTCTTT. This translates into CASSLGGVLNTEAFF.

The chain links TRBV5-4 to TRBJ2-1; 10 bases match TRBD2. The ends lost 4 bases at V and 8 bases at J; junction bases unmatched: 12. Per the germline V gene, CDR1 is SGHNT and CDR2 is YYREEE (reference sequence). CDR3 length equals 16 residues. CDR3: CASSPMRASGSDEQFF. The CDR3 DNA reads TGTGCCAGCAGCCCTATGCGCGCTAGCGGGAGCGATGAGCAGTTCTTC.

This clone was detected only once. This chain links TRBV14 with TRBJ1-2; tentatively, D is TRBD1 (6 bases). V lost 4 bases and J lost 2, with 11 bases in between. The CDR3 spans 14 residues. Germline CDR1 and CDR2: SGHDN and FVKESK. The CDR3 loop reads CASSPAGQNYGYTF. CDR3 bases: TGTGCCAGCAGCCCCGCCGGACAGAACTATGGCTACACCTTC.

The chain recombines TRBV24-1 with TRBJ2-1; D remains ambiguous. Per germline, CDR1 KGHDR and CDR2 SFDVKD. V lost 9 bases and J lost 9, with 17 bases in between. The CDR3 has 13 amino acids. The CDR3 here is CATGPGPSGEQFF. CDR3 DNA sequence: TGTGCCACCGGCCCCGGACCCTCGGGTGAGCAGTTCTTC.

The V call is TRBV4-1, the J call TRBJ2-3; unclear D gene. This CDR3 has 15 residues. Between the trimmed V and J ends, which lost 4 bases and 6 bases, there was a span of 17 bases. Germline V CDR1 and CDR2: MGHRA, YSYEKL. CDR3 loop: CASSLPQESMDTQYF. CDR3 in DNA: TGCGCCAGCAGCCTCCCGCAAGAAAGCATGGATACGCAGTATTTT.

The genes are TRBV11-2 and TRBJ2-1; a weak D match, TRBD2 (5 bases). Trimming pared 2 bases from V and 6 bases from J, leaving 14 bases between. CDR1 SGHAT and CDR2 FQNNGV come from the germline V gene. This CDR3 spans 15 amino acids. DNA for the CDR3: TGTGCCAGCAGCTTAAGCTCGACTACCATCAATGAGCAGTTCTTC. It specifies CASSLSSTTINEQFF.

The gene calls are TRBV10-3 and TRBJ2-7; D tentatively reads TRBD1 or TRBD2 (6 bases each). Germline V CDR1 and CDR2: ENHRY, SYGVKD. Trimming shortened V by 0 bases and J by 2 bases, and 11 bases separated the two germline ends. The length of the CDR3 is 15 residues. This chain's CDR3 is CAISESRDIAYEQYF. CDR3 nucleotide sequence: TGTGCCATCAGTGAGTCGCGGGACATAGCCTACGAGCAGTACTTC.

The rearrangement joins TRBV11-2 to TRBJ1-6; D is perhaps TRBD1 (5 bases). CDR1 and CDR2 (germline): SGHAT, FQNNGV. Trimming took off 0 bases at V and 7 bases at J, with 13 bases between the two ends. The CDR3 runs to 16 residues. CDR3 DNA sequence: TGTGCCAGCAGCTTAGAACCGACAGCGGGGAATTCACCCCTCCACTTT. Protein: CASSLEPTAGNSPLHF.

The chain has TRBV5-4 and TRBJ2-1; D possibly corresponds to TRBD2 (5 bases). Trimming took 0 bases from V and 7 from J, leaving 14 bases between them. The germline gives CDR1 SGHNT, CDR2 YYREEE (reference sequence). CDR3 length: 15 amino acids. DNA of the CDR3: TGTGCCAGCAGCTTGGAATTGGGAGATCTAAATGAGCAGTTCTTC. Translation gives CASSLELGDLNEQFF.

V usage is TRBV12-3 or TRBV12-4 and J usage is TRBJ1-3; D not certain. Trimming removed 6 bases from V and 2 bases from J, with 8 bases in between. This CDR3 comprises 13 residues. CDR3 nucleotides: TGTGCCAGCAGGTTCTTAGCTGGAAACACCATATATTTT. Protein sequence: CASRFLAGNTIYF.